A selection of T cell receptor beta chains follows, all from one sample in a study of T cell responses to AZD1222 COVID-19 vaccine. The table came from immunoSEQ multiplex PCR; TCRdb's copy has only in-frame clones and leaves some out. The table has 150,000 to 200,000 clones, 94% seen once. The sequencing here drew on peripheral blood, taken 28 days after the second AZD1222 dose. These receptors all come from an adult who received the AZD1222 COVID-19 vaccine. CDR3s include the opening cysteine and the closing phenylalanine or tryptophan. A D gene is named only where the DNA matches it firmly. Rows give clone size only sometimes, using once, few, many, or a class for an expanded clone.

TRBJ1-6	-	TRBD1	TRBV4-2	CASSQDEGAGSPLHF	TGTGCCAGCAGCCAAGATGAGGGGGCTGGATCACCCCTCCACTTT
TRBJ1-2	-	-	TRBV27	CASSLRVFGYGYTF	TGTGCCAGCAGTTTAAGAGTTTTTGGCTATGGCTACACCTTC
TRBJ2-7	-	-	TRBV20-1	CSARDISEQYF	TGCAGTGCTAGAGATATATCCGAGCAGTACTTC
TRBJ1-2	-	-	TRBV7-6	CASSLAVKGVPYGYTF	TGTGCCAGCAGCTTAGCGGTAAAGGGTGTCCCCTATGGCTACACCTTC
TRBJ2-3	-	TRBD2	TRBV7-8	CASSLAGGTDTQYF	TGTGCCAGCAGTTTAGCGGGAGGCACAGATACGCAGTATTTT
TRBJ2-2	once	-	TRBV3-1/TRBV3-2	CASSRGMAGELFF	TGTGCCAGCAGCCGGGGAATGGCCGGGGAGCTGTTTTTT
TRBJ1-1	-	TRBD1	TRBV18	CASSPLIGTVEAFF	TGTGCCAGCTCACCATTGATCGGGACAGTTGAAGCTTTCTTT
TRBJ2-1	-	-	TRBV3-1/TRBV3-2	CASSQGHEQFF	TGTGCCAGCAGCCAAGGGCATGAGCAGTTCTTC
TRBJ1-5	-	TRBD1	TRBV9	CASSVGGGQDSNQPQHF	TGTGCCAGCAGCGTAGGGGGGGGACAGGATAGCAATCAGCCCCAGCATTTT
TRBJ1-2	-	-	TRBV19	CASSGFGRPGDYYGYTF	TGTGCCAGTAGTGGCTTTGGCAGACCTGGGGACTACTATGGCTACACCTTC
TRBJ2-3	-	TRBD1	TRBV5-1	CASSMGTGTAPTDTQYF	TGCGCCAGCAGCATGGGGACAGGGACCGCCCCCACAGATACGCAGTATTTT
TRBJ1-5	once	-	TRBV6-1	CASSEQPPYSNQPQHF	TGTGCCAGCAGTGAACAGCCACCTTATAGCAATCAGCCCCAGCATTTT
TRBJ2-2	-	-	TRBV24-1	CATSEGINTGELFF	TGTGCCACCAGTGAAGGCATTAACACCGGGGAGCTGTTTTTT